The 7 T cell receptor beta chains presented below share a single source sample, sequenced in a study of Graves' ophthalmopathy and Graves' hyperthyroidism. Amplified material comprised TCR beta CDR3 regions derived from RNA transcripts. An opening RT-PCR round employed HTBI primers and preceded a second-round multiplex PCR. One entry per CDR3 protein, called by TCRdb with MiXCR from the multiplex PCR reads. Of tens of thousands of distinct CDR3 sequences listed, approximately 47% are singletons. Input material: peripheral blood. These receptors came from an adult woman with Graves' ophthalmopathy.

Points on this clonotype: Likely a read error: the CDR3 ends without its conserved phenylalanine or tryptophan. The chain is built from TRBV29-1 and TRBJ2-2, with D perhaps TRBD2 (5 bases). The germline V gene has CDR1 SQVTM and CDR2 ANQGSEA. CDR3 length: 12 amino acids. Trimming took 7 bases from V and 5 from J, leaving 11 bases between them. CDR3 nucleotide sequence: TGCAGCGGCTGCGGAGGTACCGGGGAGCTGTTTTCT. Translated, it gives CSGCGGTGELFS.

V usage is TRBV5-1 and J usage is TRBJ1-6, with D unclear. V lost 0 bases and J 12 bases, leaving 10 bases between the germline ends. CDR3 length: 13 amino acids. Germline V gene lookup returns CDR1 SGHRS and CDR2 YFSETQ. The CDR3, as DNA: TGCGCCAGCAGCTTGGGGGTGGGAGAACCCCTCCACTTT. This sequence encodes CASSLGVGEPLHF.

J is TRBJ2-7 and V is TRBV11-2; TRBD1 is a possible D gene (5 bases). The CDR3 covers 17 residues. V lost 5 bases and J lost 5, with 25 bases in between. Germline-derived CDR1 and CDR2 are SGHAT and FQNNGV. CDR3 nucleotide sequence: TGTGCCAGCAGCCTCCTTGGGAAGGGGTTGGGATATGACGAGCAGTACTTC. Amino acids: CASSLLGKGLGYDEQYF.

This chain joins TRBV29-1 and TRBJ2-3; no definite D call. Trimming shortened V by 7 bases and J by 11 bases, and 19 bases separated the two germline ends. This CDR3 has 12 residues. The germline V gene encodes CDR1 SQVTM and CDR2 ANQGSEA. CDR3 DNA: TGCAGCGCCCAGTGGGGATACAATGAGCAGTATTTT. This codes for CSAQWGYNEQYF.

The chain is built from TRBV20-1 and TRBJ2-5; 7 nucleotides line up with TRBD1. The CDR3 covers 12 residues. CDR1 and CDR2 (germline): DFQATT, SNEGSKA (reference sequence). J gave up 1 base and V 4 bases, and 0 bases lay outside the gene matches. The CDR3 sequence is CSANRGQETQYF. In nucleotides, the CDR3 is TGCAGTGCTAACAGGGGCCAAGAGACCCAGTACTTC.

The rearrangement joins TRBV18 to TRBJ2-3; D gene uncertain. Germline CDR1 is KGHSH and CDR2 is LQKENI. CDR3 size: 13 residues. The germline V and J ends were trimmed by 5 bases and 4 bases, with 10 bases remaining between them. The CDR3 coding sequence is TGTGCCAGCTCATCCCCAGGAGCAGATACGCAGTATTTT. It is translated as CASSSPGADTQYF.

The rearrangement links TRBV20-1 to TRBJ1-5; D is perhaps TRBD1 (5 bases). The V end lost 0 bases, the J end lost 14 bases, and 23 bases lay between the germline ends. The CDR3 covers 15 residues. The germline V gene encodes CDR1 DFQATT and CDR2 SNEGSKA (reference sequence). The CDR3 spells CSARDEKREGNYEHF. The CDR3, as DNA: TGCAGTGCTAGAGATGAAAAGCGGGAGGGGAACTACGAGCATTTT.